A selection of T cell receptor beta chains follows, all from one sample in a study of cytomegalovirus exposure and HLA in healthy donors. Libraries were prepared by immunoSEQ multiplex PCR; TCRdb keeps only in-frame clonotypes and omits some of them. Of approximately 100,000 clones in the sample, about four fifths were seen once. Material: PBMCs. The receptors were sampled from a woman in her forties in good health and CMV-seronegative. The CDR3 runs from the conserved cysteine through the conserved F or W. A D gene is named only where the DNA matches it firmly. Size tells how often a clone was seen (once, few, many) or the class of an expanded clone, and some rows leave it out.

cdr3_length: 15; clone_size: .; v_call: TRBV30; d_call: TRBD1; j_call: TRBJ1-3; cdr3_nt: TGTGCCTGGAGTGCAGGGGGCCACTCTGGAAACACCATATATTTT; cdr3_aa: CAWSAGGHSGNTIYF
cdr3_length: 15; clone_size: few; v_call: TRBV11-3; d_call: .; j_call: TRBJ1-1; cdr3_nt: TGTGCCAGCAGCTTGGGTGTAGGGGGGGACACTGAAGCTTTCTTT; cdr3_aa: CASSLGVGGDTEAFF
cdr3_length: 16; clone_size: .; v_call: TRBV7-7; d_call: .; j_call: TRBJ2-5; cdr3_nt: TGTGCCAGCAGCCCCTACAGGACAGACCTTCAAGAGACCCAGTACTTC; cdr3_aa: CASSPYRTDLQETQYF
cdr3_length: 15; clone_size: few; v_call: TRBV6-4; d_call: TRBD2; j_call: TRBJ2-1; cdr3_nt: TGTGCCAGCAGTGACCGTAGCGGGGCCTACAATGAGCAGTTCTTC; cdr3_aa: CASSDRSGAYNEQFF
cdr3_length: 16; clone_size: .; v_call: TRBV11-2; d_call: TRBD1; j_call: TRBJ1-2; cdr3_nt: TGTGCCAGCAGCGAATGGGACAGCCAACTGGGCTATGGCTACACCTTC; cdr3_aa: CASSEWDSQLGYGYTF
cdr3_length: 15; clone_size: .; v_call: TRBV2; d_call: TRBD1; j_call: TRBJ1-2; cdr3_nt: TGTGCCAGCACCCGTCCCGGGACAGGGTTACATGGCTACACCTTC; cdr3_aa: CASTRPGTGLHGYTF
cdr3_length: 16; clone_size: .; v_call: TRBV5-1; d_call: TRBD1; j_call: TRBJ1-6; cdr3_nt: TGCGCCAGCAGCTTGGTCGGACAGGGACCTAATTCACCCCTCCACTTT; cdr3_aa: CASSLVGQGPNSPLHF
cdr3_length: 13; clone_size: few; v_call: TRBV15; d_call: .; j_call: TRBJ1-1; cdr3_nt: TGTGCCACCAGCCCCTCCCCGGGCACTGAAGCTTTCTTT; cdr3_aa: CATSPSPGTEAFF
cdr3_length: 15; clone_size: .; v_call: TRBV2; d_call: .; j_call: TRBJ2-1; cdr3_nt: TGTGCCAGCAGTCTTAGGAGGAGCTCCTACAATGAGCAGTTCTTC; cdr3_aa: CASSLRRSSYNEQFF
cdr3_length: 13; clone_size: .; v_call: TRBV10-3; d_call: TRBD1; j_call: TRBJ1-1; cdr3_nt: TGTGCCCTGAGGGGACAGCAGAACACTGAAGCTTTCTTT; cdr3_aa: CALRGQQNTEAFF
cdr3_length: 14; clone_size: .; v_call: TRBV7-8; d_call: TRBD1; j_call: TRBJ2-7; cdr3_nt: TGTGCCAGCAGCTTAGACGGGGGACAGGACGAGCAGTACTTC; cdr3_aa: CASSLDGGQDEQYF
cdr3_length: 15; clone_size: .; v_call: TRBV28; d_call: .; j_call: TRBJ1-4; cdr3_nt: TGTGCCAGCAGTGACTCCCGGGAGACTAATGAAAAACTGTTTTTT; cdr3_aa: CASSDSRETNEKLFF
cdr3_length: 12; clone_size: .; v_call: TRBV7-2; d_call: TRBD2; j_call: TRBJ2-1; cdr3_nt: TGTGCCAGCAGCATCCTAGCGGACCACTTGTTCTTC; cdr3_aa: CASSILADHLFF
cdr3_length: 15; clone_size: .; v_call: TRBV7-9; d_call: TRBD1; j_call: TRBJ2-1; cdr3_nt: TGTGCCAGCAGCCCCTACCGGACAGGCCACAATGAGCAGTTCTTC; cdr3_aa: CASSPYRTGHNEQFF
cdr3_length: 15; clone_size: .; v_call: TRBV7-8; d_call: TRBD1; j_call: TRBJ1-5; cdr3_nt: TGTGCCAGCAGCTTAGTGGCAGGGGGAGGTCAGCCCCAGCATTTT; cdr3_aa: CASSLVAGGGQPQHF
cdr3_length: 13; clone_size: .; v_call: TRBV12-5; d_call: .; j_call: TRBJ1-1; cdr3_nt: TGTGCTAGTGGTTTGGCCAGGAGGTGTGAAGCTTTCTTT; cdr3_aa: CASGLARRCEAFF
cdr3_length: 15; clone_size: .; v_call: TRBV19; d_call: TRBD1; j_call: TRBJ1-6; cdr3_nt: TGTGCCAGTAGTATCGCGGGACAGACAAATTCACCCCTCCACTTT; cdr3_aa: CASSIAGQTNSPLHF
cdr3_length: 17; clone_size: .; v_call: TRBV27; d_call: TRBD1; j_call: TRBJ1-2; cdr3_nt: TGTGCCAGCAGTTTATTTGGGTCGGGACAGGGGGCTGGGGGCTACACCTTC; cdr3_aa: CASSLFGSGQGAGGYTF
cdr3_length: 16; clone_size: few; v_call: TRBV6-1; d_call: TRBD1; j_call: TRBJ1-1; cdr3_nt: TGTGCCAGCAGTGAACCTCTAAGGGGGCGGCTTTCTGAAGCTTTCTTT; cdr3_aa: CASSEPLRGRLSEAFF
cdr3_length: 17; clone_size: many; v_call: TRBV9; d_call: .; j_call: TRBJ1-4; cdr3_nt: TGTGCCAGCAGCGTAGCGGACCAGGGGCTGTCTAATGAAAAACTGTTTTTT; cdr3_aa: CASSVADQGLSNEKLFF
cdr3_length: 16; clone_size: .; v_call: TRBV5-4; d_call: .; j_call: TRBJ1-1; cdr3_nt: TGTGCCAGCAGCTCTTCGGCGAGTTTAGGAGGGTTTGAAGCTTTCTTT; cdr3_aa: CASSSSASLGGFEAFF
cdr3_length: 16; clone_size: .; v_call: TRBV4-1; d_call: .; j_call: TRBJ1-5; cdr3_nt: TGCGCCAGCAGCCAAGATTTTCGAGGGAGAGCTCAGCCCCAGCATTTT; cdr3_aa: CASSQDFRGRAQPQHF
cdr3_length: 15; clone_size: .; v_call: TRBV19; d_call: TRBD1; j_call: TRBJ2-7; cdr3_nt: TGTGCCAGTAGTGAAACCGGGACAGGGTCCTACGAGCAGTACTTC; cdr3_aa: CASSETGTGSYEQYF
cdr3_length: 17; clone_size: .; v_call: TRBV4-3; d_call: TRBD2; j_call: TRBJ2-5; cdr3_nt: TGCGCCAGCAGCCAAGGACTAGCGGGGGGCCCCTGGGAGACCCAGTACTTC; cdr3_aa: CASSQGLAGGPWETQYF
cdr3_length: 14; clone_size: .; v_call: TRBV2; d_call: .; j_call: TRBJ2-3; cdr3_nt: TGTGCCAGCAGTGTTCGGGGACACACAGATACGCAGTATTTT; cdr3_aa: CASSVRGHTDTQYF
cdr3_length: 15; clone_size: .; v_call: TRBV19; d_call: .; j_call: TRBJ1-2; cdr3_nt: TGTGCCAGTGGGATCAGTGGAGAGGGCATGGGTGGCTACACCTTC; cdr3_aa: CASGISGEGMGGYTF
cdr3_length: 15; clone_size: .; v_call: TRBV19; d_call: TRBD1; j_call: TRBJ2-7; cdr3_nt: TGTGCCAGTAGTACGCCCGGGACAGGGTACTACGAGCAGTACTTC; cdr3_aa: CASSTPGTGYYEQYF
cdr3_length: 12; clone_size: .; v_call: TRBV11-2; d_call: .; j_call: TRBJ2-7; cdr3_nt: TGTGCCAGCAGCTTAGCCCTTTACGAGCAGTACTTC; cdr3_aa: CASSLALYEQYF
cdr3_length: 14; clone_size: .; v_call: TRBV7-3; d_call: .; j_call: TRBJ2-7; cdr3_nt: TGTGCCAGCAGCAGCTCCGGGATCGCCTACGAGCAGTACTTC; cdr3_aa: CASSSSGIAYEQYF
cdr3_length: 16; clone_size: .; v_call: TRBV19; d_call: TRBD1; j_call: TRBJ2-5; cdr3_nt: TGTGCCAGTAGTGACTATTTGGACAGGGGGCAGCAGACCCAGTACTTC; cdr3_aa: CASSDYLDRGQQTQYF
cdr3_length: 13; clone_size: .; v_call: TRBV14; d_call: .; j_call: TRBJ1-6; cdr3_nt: TGTGCCAGCAGCCCTTACCAGTTATCACCCCTCCACTTT; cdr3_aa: CASSPYQLSPLHF
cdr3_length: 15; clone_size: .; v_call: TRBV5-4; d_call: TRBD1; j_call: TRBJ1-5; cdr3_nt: TGTGCCAGCAGCAAAGGGACAGGGAGCAATCAGCCCCAGCATTTT; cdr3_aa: CASSKGTGSNQPQHF
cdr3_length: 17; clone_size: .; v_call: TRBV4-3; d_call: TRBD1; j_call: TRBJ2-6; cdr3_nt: TGCGCCAGCAGCGGCCGGGACAGGGGGTCAGGGGCCAACGTCCTGACTTTC; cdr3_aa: CASSGRDRGSGANVLTF
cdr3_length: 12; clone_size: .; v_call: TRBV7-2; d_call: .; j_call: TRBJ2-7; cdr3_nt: TGTGCCAGCAGCTCCGACACCTACGAGCAGTACTTC; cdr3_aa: CASSSDTYEQYF
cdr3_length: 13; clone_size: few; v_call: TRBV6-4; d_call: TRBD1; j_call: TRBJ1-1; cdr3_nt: TGTGCCAGCAGTGACTCCACAGGGGCTGAAGCTTTCTTT; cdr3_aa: CASSDSTGAEAFF
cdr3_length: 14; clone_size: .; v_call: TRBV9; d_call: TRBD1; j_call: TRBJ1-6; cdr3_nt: TGTGCCAGCAGCTCGGGACAGGGGACAGGTACCCTCCACTTT; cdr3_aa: CASSSGQGTGTLHF
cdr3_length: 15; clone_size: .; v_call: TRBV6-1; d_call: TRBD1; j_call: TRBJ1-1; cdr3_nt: TGTGCCAGCAGAACAACAGGGGGCGCATTGACTGAAGCTTTCTTT; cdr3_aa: CASRTTGGALTEAFF
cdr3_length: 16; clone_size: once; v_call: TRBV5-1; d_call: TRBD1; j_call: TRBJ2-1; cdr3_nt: TGCGCCAGCAGCCACTTGCGACAGGGGGCCCCGCTCGAGCAGTTCTTC; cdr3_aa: CASSHLRQGAPLEQFF
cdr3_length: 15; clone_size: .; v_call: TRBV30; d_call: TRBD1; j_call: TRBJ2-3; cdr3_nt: TGTGCCTGGAGTCGTGGGACAGTACCCACAGATACGCAGTATTTT; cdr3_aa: CAWSRGTVPTDTQYF
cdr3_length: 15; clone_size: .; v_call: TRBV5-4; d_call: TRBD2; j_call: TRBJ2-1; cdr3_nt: TGTGCCAGCAGCCCCCTAGCGGGGGCAGACAATGAGCAGTTCTTC; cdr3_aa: CASSPLAGADNEQFF
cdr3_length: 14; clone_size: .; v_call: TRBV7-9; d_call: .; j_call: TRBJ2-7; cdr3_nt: TGTGCCAGCAGCTTACCTAACTACTCCTACGAGCAGTACTTC; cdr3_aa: CASSLPNYSYEQYF